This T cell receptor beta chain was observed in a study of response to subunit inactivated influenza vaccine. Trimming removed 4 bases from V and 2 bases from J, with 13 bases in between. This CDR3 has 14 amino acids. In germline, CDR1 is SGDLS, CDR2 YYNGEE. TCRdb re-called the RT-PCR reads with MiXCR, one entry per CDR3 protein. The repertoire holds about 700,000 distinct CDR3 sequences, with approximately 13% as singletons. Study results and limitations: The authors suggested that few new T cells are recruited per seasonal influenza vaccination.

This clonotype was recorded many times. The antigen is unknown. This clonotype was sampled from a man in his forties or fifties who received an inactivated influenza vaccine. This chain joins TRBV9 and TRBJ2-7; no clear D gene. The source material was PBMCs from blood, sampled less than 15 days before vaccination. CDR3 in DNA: TGTGCCAGCAGCCCGACCGGCATCACCTACGAGCAGTACTTC. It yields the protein CASSPTGITYEQYF.